This T cell receptor beta chain was found in a study of T cell responses to AZD1222 COVID-19 vaccine. Study conclusions and caveats: It should be noted that donors were predominantly white British and more often female, and clonal diversity was possibly underestimated. Regions 160-218 and 743-854 dominated among vaccine-associated CD4 TCRs spanning spike. Spike-specific TCR breadth and depth both grew after two AZD1222 doses. Nearly half of spike-specific TCRs reportedly target variant regions that are unmutated in the B.1.351 and B.1.1.7 variants.

The data were produced by immunoSEQ multiplex PCR, yet TCRdb's version contains in-frame clones alone and is incomplete. The profile shows approximately 300,000 clones, around 92% of them singletons. CDR3 length: 14 amino acids. With 0 bases clipped from V and 7 bases from J, the junction kept 7 bases outside the gene matches. Germline V gives CDR1 SGHRS, CDR2 YFSETQ. This clone was counted only a few times. Its antigen is still unknown. The V and J genes are TRBV5-1 and TRBJ2-7, with TRBD2 matching 7 bases. Sequences were derived from peripheral blood, sampled 28 days after the second AZD1222 dose. This receptor was taken from an adult who received the AZD1222 COVID-19 vaccine. The CDR3 DNA sequence: TGCGCCAGCAGCTTGGGGGGAGGGTATGGAGAGCAGTACTTC. Translated, it gives CASSLGGGYGEQYF.